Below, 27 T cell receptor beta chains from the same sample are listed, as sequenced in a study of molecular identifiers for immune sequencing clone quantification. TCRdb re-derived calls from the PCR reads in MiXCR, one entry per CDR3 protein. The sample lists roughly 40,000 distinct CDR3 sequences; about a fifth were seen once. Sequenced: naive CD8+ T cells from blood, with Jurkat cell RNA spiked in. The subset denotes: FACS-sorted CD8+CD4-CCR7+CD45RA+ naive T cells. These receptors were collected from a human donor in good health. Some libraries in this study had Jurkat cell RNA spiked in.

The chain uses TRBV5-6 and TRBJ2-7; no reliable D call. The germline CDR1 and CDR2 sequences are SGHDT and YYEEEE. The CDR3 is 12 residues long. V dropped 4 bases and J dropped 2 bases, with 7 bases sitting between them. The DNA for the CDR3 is TGTGCCAGCAGCGGGATCACCTACGAGCAGTACTTC. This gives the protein CASSGITYEQYF.

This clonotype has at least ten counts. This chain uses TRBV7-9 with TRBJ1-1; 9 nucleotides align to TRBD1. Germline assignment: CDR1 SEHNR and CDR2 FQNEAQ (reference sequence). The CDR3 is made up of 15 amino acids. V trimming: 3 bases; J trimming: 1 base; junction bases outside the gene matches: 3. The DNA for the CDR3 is TGTGCCAGCAGCTTCCCACAGGGGGCGAACACTGAAGCTTTCTTT. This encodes CASSFPQGANTEAFF.

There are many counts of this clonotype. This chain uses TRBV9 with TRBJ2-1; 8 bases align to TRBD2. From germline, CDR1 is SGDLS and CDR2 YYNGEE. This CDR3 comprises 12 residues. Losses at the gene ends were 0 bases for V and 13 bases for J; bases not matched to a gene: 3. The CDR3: CASSVAAGEQFF. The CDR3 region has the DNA TGTGCCAGCAGCGTAGCAGCGGGGGAACAGTTCTTC.

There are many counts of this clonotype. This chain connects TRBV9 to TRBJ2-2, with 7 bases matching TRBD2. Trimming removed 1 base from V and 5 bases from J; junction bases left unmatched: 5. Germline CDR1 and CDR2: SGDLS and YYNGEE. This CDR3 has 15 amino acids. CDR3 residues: CASSVRGGVTGELFF. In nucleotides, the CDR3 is TGTGCCAGCAGCGTACGCGGGGGTGTTACCGGGGAGCTGTTTTTT.

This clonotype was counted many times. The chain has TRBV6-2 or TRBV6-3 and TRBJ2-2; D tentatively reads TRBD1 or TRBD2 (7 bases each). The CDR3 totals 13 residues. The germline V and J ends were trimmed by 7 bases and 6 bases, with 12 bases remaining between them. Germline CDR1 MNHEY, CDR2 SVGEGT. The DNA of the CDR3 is TGTGCCAGCATTCAGGGGGGGCCCGGGGAGCTGTTTTTT. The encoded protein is CASIQGGPGELFF.

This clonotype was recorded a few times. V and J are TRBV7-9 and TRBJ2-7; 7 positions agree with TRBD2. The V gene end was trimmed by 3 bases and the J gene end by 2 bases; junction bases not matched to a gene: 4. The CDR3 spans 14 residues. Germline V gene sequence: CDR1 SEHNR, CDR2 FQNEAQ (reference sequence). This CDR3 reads CASSLASGAYEQYF. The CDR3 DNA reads TGTGCCAGCAGCTTGGCTAGCGGAGCCTACGAGCAGTACTTC.

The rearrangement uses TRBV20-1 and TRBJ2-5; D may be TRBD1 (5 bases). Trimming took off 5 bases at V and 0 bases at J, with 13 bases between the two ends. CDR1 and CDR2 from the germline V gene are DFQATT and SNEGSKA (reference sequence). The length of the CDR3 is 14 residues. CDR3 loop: CSAGGHQYQETQYF. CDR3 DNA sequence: TGCAGTGCTGGCGGACACCAGTACCAAGAGACCCAGTACTTC.

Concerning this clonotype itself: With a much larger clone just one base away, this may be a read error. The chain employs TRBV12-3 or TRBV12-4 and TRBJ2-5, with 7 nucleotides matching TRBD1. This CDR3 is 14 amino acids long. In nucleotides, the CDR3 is TGTGCCAGCAGAAAAGGGACAGTGCAAGAGACCCAGCACTTC. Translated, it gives CASRKGTVQETQHF.

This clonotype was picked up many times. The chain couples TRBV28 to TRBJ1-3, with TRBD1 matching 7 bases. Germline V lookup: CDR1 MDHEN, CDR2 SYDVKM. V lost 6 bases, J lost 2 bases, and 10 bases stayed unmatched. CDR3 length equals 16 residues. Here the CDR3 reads CASSPTRQGPGNTIYF. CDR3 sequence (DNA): TGTGCCAGCAGCCCTACTCGACAGGGCCCTGGAAACACCATATATTTT.

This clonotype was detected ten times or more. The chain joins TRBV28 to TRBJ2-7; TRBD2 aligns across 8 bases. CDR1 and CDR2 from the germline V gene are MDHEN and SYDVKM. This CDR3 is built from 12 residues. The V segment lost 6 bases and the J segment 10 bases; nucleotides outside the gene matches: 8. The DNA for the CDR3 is TGTGCCAGCAGGGGAGCGGGAGCTTACCAGTACTTC. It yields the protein CASRGAGAYQYF.

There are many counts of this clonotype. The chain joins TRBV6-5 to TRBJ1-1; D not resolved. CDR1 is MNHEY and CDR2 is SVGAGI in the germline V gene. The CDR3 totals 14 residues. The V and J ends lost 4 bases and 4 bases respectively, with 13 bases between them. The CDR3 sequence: CASSSDVGTTEAFF. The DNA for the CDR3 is TGTGCCAGCAGTTCCGACGTGGGAACCACTGAAGCTTTCTTT.

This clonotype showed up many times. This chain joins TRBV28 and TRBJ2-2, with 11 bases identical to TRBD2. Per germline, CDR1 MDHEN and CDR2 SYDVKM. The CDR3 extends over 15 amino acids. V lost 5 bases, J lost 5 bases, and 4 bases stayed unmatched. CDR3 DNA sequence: TGTGCCAGCAGTCCCCTAGCGGGAGGTACCGGGGAGCTGTTTTTT. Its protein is CASSPLAGGTGELFF.

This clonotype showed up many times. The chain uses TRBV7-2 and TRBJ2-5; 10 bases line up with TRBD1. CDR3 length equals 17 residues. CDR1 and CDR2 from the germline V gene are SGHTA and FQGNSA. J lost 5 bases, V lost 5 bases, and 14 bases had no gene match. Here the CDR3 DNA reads TGTGCCAGCAGCCCAATAGAGGACAGGGGGGTCGGTGAGACCCAGTACTTC. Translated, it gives CASSPIEDRGVGETQYF.

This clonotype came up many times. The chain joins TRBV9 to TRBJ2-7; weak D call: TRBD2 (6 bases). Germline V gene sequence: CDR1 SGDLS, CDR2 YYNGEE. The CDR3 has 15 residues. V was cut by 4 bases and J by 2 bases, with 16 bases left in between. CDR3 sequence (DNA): TGTGCCAGCAGCCATAGAGGAGGGGAACCCTACGAGCAGTACTTC. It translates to CASSHRGGEPYEQYF. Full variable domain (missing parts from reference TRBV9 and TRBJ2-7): DSGVTQTPKHLITATGQRVTLRCSPRSGDLSVYWYQQSLDQGLQFLIQYYNGEERAKGNILERFSAQQFPDLHSELNLSSLELGDSALYFCASSHRGGEPYEQYFGPGTRLTVT.

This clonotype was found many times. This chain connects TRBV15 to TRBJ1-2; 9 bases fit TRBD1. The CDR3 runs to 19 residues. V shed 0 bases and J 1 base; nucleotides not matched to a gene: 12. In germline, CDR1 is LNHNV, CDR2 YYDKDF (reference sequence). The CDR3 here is CATSRDLAQGAPINYGYTF. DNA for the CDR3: TGTGCCACCAGCAGAGATTTAGCACAGGGGGCGCCGATTAACTATGGCTACACCTTC.

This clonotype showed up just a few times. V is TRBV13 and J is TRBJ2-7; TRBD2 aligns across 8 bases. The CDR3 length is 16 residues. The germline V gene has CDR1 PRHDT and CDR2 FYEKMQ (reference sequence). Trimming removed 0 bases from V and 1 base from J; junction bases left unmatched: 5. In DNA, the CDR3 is TGTGCCAGCAGCTTAGGGACTAGCGCCAGGTCCTACGAGCAGTACTTC. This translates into CASSLGTSARSYEQYF.

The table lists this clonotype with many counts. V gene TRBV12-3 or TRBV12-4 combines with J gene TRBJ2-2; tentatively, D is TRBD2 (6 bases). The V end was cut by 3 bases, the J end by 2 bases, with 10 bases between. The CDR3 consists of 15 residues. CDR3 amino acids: CASSLGGANTGELFF. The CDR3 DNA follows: TGTGCCAGCAGTTTGGGAGGAGCCAACACCGGGGAGCTGTTTTTT.

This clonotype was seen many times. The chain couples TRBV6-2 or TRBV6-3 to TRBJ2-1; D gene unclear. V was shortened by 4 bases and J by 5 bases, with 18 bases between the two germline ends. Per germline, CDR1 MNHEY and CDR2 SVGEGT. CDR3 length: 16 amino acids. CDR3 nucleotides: TGTGCCAGCAGTTCTGAGTGGGCAGCCCATGACAATGAGCAGTTCTTC. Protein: CASSSEWAAHDNEQFF.

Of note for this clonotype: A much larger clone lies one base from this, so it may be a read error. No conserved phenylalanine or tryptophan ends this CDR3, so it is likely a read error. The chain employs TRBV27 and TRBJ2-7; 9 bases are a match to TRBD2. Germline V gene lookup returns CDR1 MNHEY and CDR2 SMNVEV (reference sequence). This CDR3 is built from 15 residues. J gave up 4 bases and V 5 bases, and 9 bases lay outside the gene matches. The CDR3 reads CASSPLGTSSYEQYS. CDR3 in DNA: TGTGCCAGCAGTCCACTCGGGACTAGCTCTTACGAGCAGTACTCC.

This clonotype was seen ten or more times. The CDR3 DNA follows: TGTGCCAGCAGCTTAGCTAGCGGGAGGCGTGAGCAGTTCTTC. Amino acids: CASSLASGRREQFF. V usage is TRBV7-9 and J usage is TRBJ2-1; 10 bases are shared with TRBD2. CDR3 size: 14 residues. V lost 0 bases, J lost 9 bases, and 2 bases stayed unmatched. Germline CDR1 reads SEHNR; CDR2 reads FQNEAQ (reference sequence). Using reference TRBV7-9 and TRBJ2-1 for the parts outside the CDR3, the full variable domain is DTGVSQNPRHKITKRGQNVTFRCDPISEHNRLYWYRQTLGQGPEFLTYFQNEAQLEKSRLLSDRFSAERPKGSFSTLEIQRTEQGDSAMYLCASSLASGRREQFFGPGTRLTVL.

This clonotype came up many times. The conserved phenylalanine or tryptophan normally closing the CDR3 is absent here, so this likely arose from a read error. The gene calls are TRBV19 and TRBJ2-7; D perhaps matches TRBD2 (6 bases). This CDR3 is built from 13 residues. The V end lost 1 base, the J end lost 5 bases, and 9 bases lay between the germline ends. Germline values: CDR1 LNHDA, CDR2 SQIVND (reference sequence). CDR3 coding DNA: TGTGCCAGTAGTATAGGTCCTAGCGACGAGCAGTACCTC. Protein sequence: CASSIGPSDEQYL.

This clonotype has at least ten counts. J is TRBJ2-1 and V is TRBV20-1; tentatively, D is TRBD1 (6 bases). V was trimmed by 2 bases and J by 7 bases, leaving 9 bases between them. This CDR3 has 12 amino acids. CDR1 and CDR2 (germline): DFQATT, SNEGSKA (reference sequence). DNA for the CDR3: TGCAGTGCTAGAAACAGGGAAAATGAGCAGTTCTTC. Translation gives CSARNRENEQFF.

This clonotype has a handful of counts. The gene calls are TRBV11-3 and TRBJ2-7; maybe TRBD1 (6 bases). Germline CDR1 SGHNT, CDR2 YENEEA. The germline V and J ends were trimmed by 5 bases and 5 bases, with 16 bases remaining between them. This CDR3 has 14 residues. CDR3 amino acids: CASSPQGQFNEQYF. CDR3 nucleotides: TGTGCCAGCAGCCCACAAGGACAGTTTAACGAGCAGTACTTC.

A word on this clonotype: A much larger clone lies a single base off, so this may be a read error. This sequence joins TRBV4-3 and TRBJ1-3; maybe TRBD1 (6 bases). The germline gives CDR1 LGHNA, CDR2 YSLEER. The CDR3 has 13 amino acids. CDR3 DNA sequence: TGCGCCAGCAGCCCCCCGGACAGAAACACCACATATTTT. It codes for CASSPPDRNTTYF.

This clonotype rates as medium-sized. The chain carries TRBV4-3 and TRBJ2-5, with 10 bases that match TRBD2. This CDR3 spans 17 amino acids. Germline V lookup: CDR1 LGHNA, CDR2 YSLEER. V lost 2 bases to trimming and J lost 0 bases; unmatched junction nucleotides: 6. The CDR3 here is CASSQKKTSGYQETQYF. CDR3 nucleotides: TGCGCCAGCAGCCAAAAAAAGACTAGCGGGTACCAAGAGACCCAGTACTTC.

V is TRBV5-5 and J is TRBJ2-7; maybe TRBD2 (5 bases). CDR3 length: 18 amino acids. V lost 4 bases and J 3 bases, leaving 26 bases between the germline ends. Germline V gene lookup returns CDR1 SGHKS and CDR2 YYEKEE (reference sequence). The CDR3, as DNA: TGTGCCAGCAGCCGTCCGGAGGATGGCAGTATACTACTCTACGAGCAGTACTTC. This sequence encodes CASSRPEDGSILLYEQYF.

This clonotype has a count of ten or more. The DNA for the CDR3 is TGTGCCAGCAGTTTTGGTCTAAACCAAGAGACCCAGTACTTC. Protein: CASSFGLNQETQYF. The J gene is TRBJ2-5, the V gene TRBV12-3 or TRBV12-4; no firm D call. Trimming cost V 3 bases and J 0 bases, with 8 bases left between them. The CDR3 is 14 residues long.